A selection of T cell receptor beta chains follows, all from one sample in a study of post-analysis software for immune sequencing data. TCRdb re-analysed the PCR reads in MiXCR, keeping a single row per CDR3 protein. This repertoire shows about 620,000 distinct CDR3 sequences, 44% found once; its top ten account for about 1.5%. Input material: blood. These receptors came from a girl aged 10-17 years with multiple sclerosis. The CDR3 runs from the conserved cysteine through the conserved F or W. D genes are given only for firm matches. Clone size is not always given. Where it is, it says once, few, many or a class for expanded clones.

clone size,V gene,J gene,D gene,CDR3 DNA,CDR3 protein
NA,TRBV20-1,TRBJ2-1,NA,TGCAGTGCTAGAGAGATAGGAGCGGTGGGGGACAATGAGCAGTTCTTC,CSAREIGAVGDNEQFF
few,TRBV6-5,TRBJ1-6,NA,TGTGCCAGCAGTTACAGCCCGGACTCCTATAATTCACCCCTCCACTTT,CASSYSPDSYNSPLHF
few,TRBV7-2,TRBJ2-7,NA,TGTGCCAGCAGCTTAGACCACGGGCGACTATACGAGCAGTACTTC,CASSLDHGRLYEQYF
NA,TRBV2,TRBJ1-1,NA,TGTGCCAGCAGTGAAGCGCCAGGGAGAACTGAAGCTTTCTTT,CASSEAPGRTEAFF
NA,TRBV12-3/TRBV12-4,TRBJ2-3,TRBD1,TGTGCCAGCAGGTCGACAGGGATTACGCAGTATTTT,CASRSTGITQYF
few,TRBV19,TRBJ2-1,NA,TGTGCCAGTAGTTCCCGACTGGGCTCCTACAATGAGCAGTTCTTC,CASSSRLGSYNEQFF
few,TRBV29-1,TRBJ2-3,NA,TGCAGCGTTGGACGGCAGTTCACAGATACGCAGTATTTT,CSVGRQFTDTQYF
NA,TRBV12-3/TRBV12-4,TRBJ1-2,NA,TGTGCCACCGAGGGCCCTTTAGACTATGGCTACACCTTC,CATEGPLDYGYTF
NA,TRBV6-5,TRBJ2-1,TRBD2,TGTGCCAGCAGTTATTGGACTAGCGGGGGGAATGAGCAGTTCTTC,CASSYWTSGGNEQFF
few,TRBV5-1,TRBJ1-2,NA,TGCGCCAGCAGCTTGCCCGGGAGGAATGGCTACACCTTC,CASSLPGRNGYTF
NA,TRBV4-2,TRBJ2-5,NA,TGTGCCAGCAGCCAAGAGTTGAGGCTAACAGGGCAAGAGACCCAGTACTTC,CASSQELRLTGQETQYF
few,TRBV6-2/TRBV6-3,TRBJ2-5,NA,TGTGCCAGCACCTCCCGCCTGGGGAATGTGGTTGAGACCCAGTACTTC,CASTSRLGNVVETQYF
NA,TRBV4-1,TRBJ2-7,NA,TGCGCCAGCAGCCAACTGGGGGGAGGAAAGGAGCAGTACTTC,CASSQLGGGKEQYF
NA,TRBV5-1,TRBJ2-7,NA,TGCGCCAGCAGCTCCGGATGGTACGAGCAGTACTTC,CASSSGWYEQYF
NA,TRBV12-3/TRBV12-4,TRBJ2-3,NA,TGTGCCAGCAGTTTTGATATTGGTACGCAGTATTTT,CASSFDIGTQYF
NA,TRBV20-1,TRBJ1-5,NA,TGCAGTGCTAGAGATGAAGAACGGGGGTCGGAGCCCCAGCATTTT,CSARDEERGSEPQHF
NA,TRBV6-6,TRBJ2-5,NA,TGTGCCACCTCCAGGTCGGTGACCCAGTACTTC,CATSRSVTQYF
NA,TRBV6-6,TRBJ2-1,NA,TGTGCCAGCAGTTACGAGGTCAATGAGCAGTTCTTC,CASSYEVNEQFF
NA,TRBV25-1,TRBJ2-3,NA,TGTGCCAGCAGTGAAGGAATAGATACGCAGTATTTT,CASSEGIDTQYF
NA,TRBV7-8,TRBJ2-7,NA,TGTGCCAGCCGGGTGGGTAGGTTGTCCGCTGAGCAGTACTTC,CASRVGRLSAEQYF
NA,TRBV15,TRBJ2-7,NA,TGTGCCACCAGCAGAGATGAGGGGTTCTCCTACGAGCAGTACTTC,CATSRDEGFSYEQYF
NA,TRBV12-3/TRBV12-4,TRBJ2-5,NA,TGTGCCAGCAGTACGGCCGGGACAACGTACCAAGAGACCCAGTACTTC,CASSTAGTTYQETQYF
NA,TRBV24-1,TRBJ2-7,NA,TGTGCCACCAGTGATAGTTACTCCTACGAGCAGTACTTC,CATSDSYSYEQYF
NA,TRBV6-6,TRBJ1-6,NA,TGTGCCAGCAGCCCCTGGTGGGTTAATTCACCCCTCCACTTT,CASSPWWVNSPLHF
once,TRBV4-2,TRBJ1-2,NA,TGTGCCAGCAGCCAAGGAAGGGGCGGCTACACCTTC,CASSQGRGGYTF
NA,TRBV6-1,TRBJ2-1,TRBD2,TGTGCCAGCAGTGTGACTAGCGGGAGCTCCTACAATGAGCAGTTCTTC,CASSVTSGSSYNEQFF
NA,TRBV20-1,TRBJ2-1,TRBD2,TGCAGTGCTAGAGTACTAGCGGGGGAATCCTACAATGAGCAGTTCTTC,CSARVLAGESYNEQFF
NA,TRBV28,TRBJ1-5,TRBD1,TGTGCCAGCAGTCCGGACAGGGCAAGGCGGCAGCCCCAGCATTTT,CASSPDRARRQPQHF
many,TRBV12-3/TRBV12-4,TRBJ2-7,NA,TGTGCCAGCAGTCTCCGGGACGGCTACGAGCAGTACTTC,CASSLRDGYEQYF
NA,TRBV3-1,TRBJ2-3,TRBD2,TGTGCCAGCAGCGAGCGGGGAGGTGCAGATACGCAGTATTTT,CASSERGGADTQYF
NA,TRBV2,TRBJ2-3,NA,TGTGCCAGCGATAGATCTGCAGATACGCAGTATTTT,CASDRSADTQYF
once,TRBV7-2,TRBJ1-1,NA,TGTGCCAGCAGCTTATTTGGGGACCCCAACACTGAAGCTTTCTTT,CASSLFGDPNTEAFF
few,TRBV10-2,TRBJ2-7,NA,TGCGCCAGCAGTGAGGAGACAGATTCCTACGAGCAGTACTTC,CASSEETDSYEQYF
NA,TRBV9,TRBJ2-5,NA,TGTGCCAGCAGCACCCGAGCTGACTCGTATGCGGAGACCCAGTACTTC,CASSTRADSYAETQYF
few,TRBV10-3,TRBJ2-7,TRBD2,TGTGCCATCACAGCGGGAGACTATCACGAGCAGTACTTC,CAITAGDYHEQYF
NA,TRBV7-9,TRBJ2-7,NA,TGTGCCAGCAGCCAGCGGGACATTAACTACGAGCAGTACTTC,CASSQRDINYEQYF
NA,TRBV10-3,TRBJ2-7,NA,TGTGCCATCAGTGTCGGGCCCTCCTACGAGCAGTACTTC,CAISVGPSYEQYF
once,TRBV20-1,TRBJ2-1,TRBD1,TGCAGTGCTAGAGATCTAGTGGGACAGGTTGGGTTCTTC,CSARDLVGQVGFF
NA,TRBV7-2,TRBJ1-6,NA,TGTGCCAGCAGCTCGGAGTGGAATTCACCCCTCCACTTT,CASSSEWNSPLHF
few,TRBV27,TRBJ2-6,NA,TGTGCCAGCAGTTGGGGAGGGGGAGTCTCTGGGGCCAACGTCCTGACTTTC,CASSWGGGVSGANVLTF
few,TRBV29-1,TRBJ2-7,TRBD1,TGCAGCGTTGAAGTGCCCACAGGGGGAAGCTCCTACGAGCAGTACTTC,CSVEVPTGGSSYEQYF
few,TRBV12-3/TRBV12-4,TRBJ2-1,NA,TGTGCCAGCAGTTTAGGCTTGATGGAGGGGGATGAGCAGTTCTTC,CASSLGLMEGDEQFF
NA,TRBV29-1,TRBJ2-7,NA,TGCAGCGCCTGGGACTCACTCTACGAGCAGTACTTC,CSAWDSLYEQYF
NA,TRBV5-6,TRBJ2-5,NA,TGTGCCAGCAGCTTTTTGACTAGAGGAGAGACCCAGTACTTC,CASSFLTRGETQYF
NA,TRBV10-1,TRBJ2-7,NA,TGCGCCAGCAGTGATGGTGTTTCCTACGAGCAGTACTTC,CASSDGVSYEQYF
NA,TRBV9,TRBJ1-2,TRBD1,TGTGCCAGCAGCGTAGAAGGGACAGGGAGCGGCTACACCTTC,CASSVEGTGSGYTF
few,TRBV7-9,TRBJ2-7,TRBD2,TGTGCCAGCAGCCAACAAGCGGGGGCCGGGAACGAGCAGTACTTC,CASSQQAGAGNEQYF
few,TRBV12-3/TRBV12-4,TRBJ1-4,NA,TGTGCCAGCAGTTTGTCGGGGAATGAAAAACTGTTTTTT,CASSLSGNEKLFF
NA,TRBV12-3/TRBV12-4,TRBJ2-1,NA,TGTGCCAGCGGATGGGCGGATGAGCAGTTCTTC,CASGWADEQFF
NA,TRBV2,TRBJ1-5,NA,TGTGCCAGCATGAACGGTCCCCGGGCAGAGGCTTGGCGCAATCAGCCCCAGCATTTT,CASMNGPRAEAWRNQPQHF
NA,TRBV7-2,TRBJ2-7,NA,TGTGCCAGCAGCCTCCAGACAGGAAACTACGAGCAGTACTTC,CASSLQTGNYEQYF